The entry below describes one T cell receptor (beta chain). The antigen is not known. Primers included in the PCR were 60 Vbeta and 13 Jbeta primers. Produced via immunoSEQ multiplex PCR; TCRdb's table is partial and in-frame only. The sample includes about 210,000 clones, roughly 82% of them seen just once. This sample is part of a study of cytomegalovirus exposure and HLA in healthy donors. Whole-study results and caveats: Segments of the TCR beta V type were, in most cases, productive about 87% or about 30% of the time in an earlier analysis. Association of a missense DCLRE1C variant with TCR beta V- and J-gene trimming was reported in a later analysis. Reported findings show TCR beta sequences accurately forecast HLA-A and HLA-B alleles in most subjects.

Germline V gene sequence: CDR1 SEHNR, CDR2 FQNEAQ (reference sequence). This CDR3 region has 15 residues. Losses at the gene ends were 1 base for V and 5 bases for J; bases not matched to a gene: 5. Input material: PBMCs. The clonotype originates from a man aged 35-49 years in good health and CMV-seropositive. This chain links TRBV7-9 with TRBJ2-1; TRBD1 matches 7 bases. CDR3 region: CASSLGQGINNEQFF. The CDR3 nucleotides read TGTGCCAGCAGCTTAGGACAGGGAATCAACAATGAGCAGTTCTTC. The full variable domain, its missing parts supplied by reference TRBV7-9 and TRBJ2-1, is DTGVSQNPRHKITKRGQNVTFRCDPISEHNRLYWYRQTLGQGPEFLTYFQNEAQLEKSRLLSDRFSAERPKGSFSTLEIQRTEQGDSAMYLCASSLGQGINNEQFFGPGTRLTVL.